These 2 T cell receptor beta chains came from one sample sequenced in a study of T cells in Graves' hyperthyroidism and ophthalmopathy. Using RNA transcripts as the source, TCR beta CDR3 regions were amplified. The TCR CDR3 first-round RT-PCR relied on the HTBI primer set. TCRdb re-analysed the multiplex PCR reads in MiXCR, keeping a single row per CDR3 protein. Among 550,000 to 800,000 distinct CDR3 sequences listed, roughly 17% were seen once. The sample was blood. The receptors originated from a man aged 45-65 years with Graves' hyperthyroidism.

This chain joins TRBV7-2 and TRBJ1-5; D is unresolved. V was shortened by 1 base and J by 4 bases, with 11 bases between the two germline ends. The germline CDR1 and CDR2 sequences are SGHTA and FQGNSA. The CDR3 length is 15 residues. The CDR3 loop is CASSLVVTENQPQHF. In nucleotides, the CDR3 is TGTGCCAGCAGCTTAGTAGTGACCGAGAATCAGCCCCAGCATTTT.

J is TRBJ2-7 and V is TRBV5-6; 8 nucleotides match TRBD2. Germline assignment: CDR1 SGHDT and CDR2 YYEEEE. V gave up 3 bases and J gave up 3 bases; unmatched junction bases: 11. The CDR3 has 16 residues. CDR3 sequence (DNA): TGTGCCAGCAGCTCGATGACTAGCGTGACTGACTACGAGCAGTACTTC. Its translation is CASSSMTSVTDYEQYF. The full variable domain, with the rest looked up from reference TRBV5-6 and TRBJ2-7, is DAGVTQSPTHLIKTRGQQVTLRCSPKSGHDTVSWYQQALGQGPQFIFQYYEEEERQRGNFPDRFSGHQFPNYSSELNVNALLLGDSALYLCASSSMTSVTDYEQYFGPGTRLTVT.